Listed below are T cell receptor beta chains from one sample, sequenced in a study of CD8 T cells in Susac syndrome. TCRdb reprocessed the immunoSEQ multiplex PCR reads with MiXCR, giving one entry per CDR3 protein. The data hold 70,000 to 100,000 distinct CDR3 sequences, with just under 95% observed a single time. The source material was CD8+ T cells from PBMCs. Receptors were obtained from a human donor in good health. The CDR3 runs from the conserved cysteine through the conserved F or W. D genes are given only for firm matches. Some rows have no size entry. The others give once, few or many, or a class for an expanded clone.

>TRBJ2-7|.|TRBV5-1|15|.
TGCGCCAGCAGCTTGGGACCGGACGGGTCCTACGAGCAGTACTTC
CASSLGPDGSYEQYF
>TRBJ1-1|.|TRBV2|15|TRBD1
TGTGCCAGCAGTGAAGCAGGGGGCGCGTCCACTGAAGCTTTCTTT
CASSEAGGASTEAFF
>TRBJ1-4|.|TRBV11-2|15|.
TGTGCCAGCAGAGCCTCCCGAGGGAGTGGTGAAAAACTGTTTTTT
CASRASRGSGEKLFF
>TRBJ2-1|.|TRBV9|14|.
TGTGCCAGTGGAGACGGGGGGCCATACAATGAGCAGTTCTTC
CASGDGGPYNEQFF
>TRBJ2-1|.|TRBV3-1|15|.
TGTGCCAGCAGCCAAGGTGATGCCCAGTACAATGAGCAGTTCTTC
CASSQGDAQYNEQFF
>TRBJ1-1|.|TRBV19|13|.
TGTGCCAGTACCGGGATCGGGTCGGCTGAAGCTTTCTTT
CASTGIGSAEAFF
>TRBJ2-7|.|TRBV3-1|13|.
TGTGCCAGCAGCCAAGAATCGGAGTACGAGCAGTACTTC
CASSQESEYEQYF
>TRBJ1-1|.|TRBV19|13|.
TGTGCCAGTAGTATTTCAGTCAACACTGAAGCTTTCTTT
CASSISVNTEAFF
>TRBJ2-7|.|TRBV19|13|.
TGTGCCAGTAGTGAGGTGGCCACCTACGAGCAGTACTTC
CASSEVATYEQYF
>TRBJ1-1|.|TRBV7-2|14|.
TGTGCCAGCAGGGGGACAACTACGTACACTGAAGCTTTCTTT
CASRGTTTYTEAFF
>TRBJ2-2|.|TRBV6-2/TRBV6-3|14|.
TGTGCCAGCAGTCGCCCTCTACGGTCCGGGGAGCTGTTTTTT
CASSRPLRSGELFF
>TRBJ1-2|.|TRBV5-6|13|.
TGTGCCAGCAGCATGGGGACATCTTCGGGCTACACCTTC
CASSMGTSSGYTF
>TRBJ1-2|.|TRBV6-1|12|.
TGTGCCAGCAGTGATTTGCCCTCTGGCTACACCTTC
CASSDLPSGYTF
>TRBJ2-1|.|TRBV20-1|16|TRBD2
TGCAGTGCTAGAGATGTAGCGGGGGGTGATCACAATGAGCAGTTCTTC
CSARDVAGGDHNEQFF
>TRBJ2-3|.|TRBV5-4|16|TRBD2
TGTGCCAGCAGCTCATCAGAGCGGGGTCGCACAGATACGCAGTATTTT
CASSSSERGRTDTQYF
>TRBJ2-1|.|TRBV21-1|15|.
TGTGCCAGCGGTCAGGGGACAACAGCCTACAATGAGCAGTTCTTC
CASGQGTTAYNEQFF
>TRBJ2-2|.|TRBV4-1|17|.
TGCGCCAGCAGCCAAGGGGCTCGCAGAACCCTTCCCGGGGAGCTGTTTTTT
CASSQGARRTLPGELFF
>TRBJ1-6|.|TRBV6-1|18|.
TGTGCCAGCAGTGACTACATTGGACAGCCAGTACATAATTCACCCCTCCACTTT
CASSDYIGQPVHNSPLHF
>TRBJ2-2|once|TRBV6-4|14|.
TGTGCCAGCAGTGACTCACAGGACACCGGGGAGCTGTTTTTT
CASSDSQDTGELFF
>TRBJ2-5|.|TRBV6-1|17|TRBD2
TGTGCCAGCAGTGAAGCCGGGACTAGCGGGGGAGGTTGGACCCAGTACTTC
CASSEAGTSGGGWTQYF
>TRBJ2-2|once|TRBV29-1|16|.
TGCAGCGTTGAAGGCCGGAAAGACGCGAACACCGGGGAGCTGTTTTTT
CSVEGRKDANTGELFF
>TRBJ2-2|.|TRBV2|16|TRBD2
TGTGCCAGCAGTGAAGTGGCGGGGGGAGATACCGGGGAGCTGTTTTTT
CASSEVAGGDTGELFF
>TRBJ2-3|.|TRBV6-4|14|TRBD2
TGTGCCAGCAGTGACGGCGGGGGGGCAGATACGCAGTATTTT
CASSDGGGADTQYF
>TRBJ2-7|.|TRBV2|16|TRBD1
TGTGCCAGCAGTTCGACAGGGGGCCTTGTATTGTACGAGCAGTACTTC
CASSSTGGLVLYEQYF
>TRBJ2-5|once|TRBV5-6|17|.
TGTGCCAGCAGCTTGTGGGGGCCCAGGGCCAAGGATGAGACCCAGTACTTC
CASSLWGPRAKDETQYF
>TRBJ1-4|once|TRBV7-9|16|.
TGTGCCAGCAGCTTGTGCCCCGCAATCTACAATGAAAAACTGTTTTTT
CASSLCPAIYNEKLFF
>TRBJ1-2|.|TRBV2|13|.
TGTGCCAGCATTAGCAGGTCTAACTATGGCTACACCTTC
CASISRSNYGYTF
>TRBJ1-2|.|TRBV9|12|.
TGTGCCAGCACGGGGAGACGAGTTGGCTACACCTTC
CASTGRRVGYTF
>TRBJ2-5|.|TRBV7-9|13|TRBD2
TGTGCCAGCAGCGGGACTAGCGGGGAGACCCAGTACTTC
CASSGTSGETQYF
>TRBJ1-2|.|TRBV19|14|.
TGTGCCACCCCGGCGATATTGACACACTATGGCTACACCTTC
CATPAILTHYGYTF
>TRBJ1-1|.|TRBV7-9|14|.
TGTGCCAGCAGCCCTGACAGGATGAACACTGAAGCTTTCTTT
CASSPDRMNTEAFF
>TRBJ2-5|once|TRBV29-1|14|.
TGCAGCGTTCCGCCTAGTGGACGGGGAGAGACCCAGTACTTC
CSVPPSGRGETQYF
>TRBJ1-4|.|TRBV5-1|16|.
TGCGCCAGCAGCGCAACCCAGGGTATTGTCGATGAAAAACTGTTTTTT
CASSATQGIVDEKLFF
>TRBJ1-3|.|TRBV6-5|16|.
TGTGCCAGCAGTTACGGGCCTGCCCGCTCTGGAAACACCATATATTTT
CASSYGPARSGNTIYF
>TRBJ2-7|.|TRBV13|14|TRBD1
TGTGCCAGTGCAAAGGGACAGGGGCTCGTGGAGCAGTACTTC
CASAKGQGLVEQYF
>TRBJ2-7|.|TRBV7-9|12|TRBD1
TGTGCCAGCAGCGGGACAGACTACGAGCAGTACTTC
CASSGTDYEQYF
>TRBJ1-5|.|TRBV19|14|.
TGTGCCAGTAGTATTTTGGGGTATAGTCAGCCCCAGCATTTT
CASSILGYSQPQHF
>TRBJ1-1|.|TRBV7-8|16|.
TGTGCCAGCAGCGAGGACAGCCCCCGAATCTATTCTGAAGCTTTCTTT
CASSEDSPRIYSEAFF
>TRBJ1-5|.|TRBV18|20|TRBD1
TGTGCCAGCTCCGGGACAGGCAACAAATCTCACCCCTATAGCAATCAGCCCCAGCATTTT
CASSGTGNKSHPYSNQPQHF
>TRBJ2-3|.|TRBV24-1|15|TRBD2
TGTGCCACCAGTGATGTTCTAGCGGGGACAGATACGCAGTATTTT
CATSDVLAGTDTQYF
>TRBJ1-4|.|TRBV20-1|17|.
TGCAGTGCTAGAGATCGGTTCAGGGGCTCCAACAATGAAAAACTGTTTTTT
CSARDRFRGSNNEKLFF
>TRBJ1-2|.|TRBV12-3/TRBV12-4|13|.
TGTGCCAGCACCTGGGCAGGAGGCTATGGCTACACCTTC
CASTWAGGYGYTF
>TRBJ2-1|.|TRBV9|17|TRBD2
TGTGCCAGCAGCGTAGCTGGTCTAGCGGGGGGAAACAATGAGCAGTTCTTC
CASSVAGLAGGNNEQFF
>TRBJ1-2|.|TRBV5-1|12|.
TGCGCCAGCATGGGGGACGAGTATGGCTACACCTTC
CASMGDEYGYTF
>TRBJ1-1|.|TRBV29-1|12|.
TGCAGCGTTGAAGCAGGGTTTGAATCGGCTTTCTTT
CSVEAGFESAFF
>TRBJ1-1|.|TRBV4-1|15|.
TGCGCCAGCAGCCAAGTGGGGGACTTGAACACTGAAGCTTTCTTT
CASSQVGDLNTEAFF
>TRBJ2-2|.|TRBV5-1|14|TRBD2
TGCGCCAGCAGCACGGGACTAGCCACCGGGGAGCTGTTTTTT
CASSTGLATGELFF
>TRBJ2-7|.|TRBV19|18|.
TGTGCCAGTAGTATATCCTGGGACTCCAAGAAGGTTTCCTACGAGCAGTACTTC
CASSISWDSKKVSYEQYF
>TRBJ2-3|.|TRBV14|16|TRBD2
TGTGCCAGCAGCCACCTTCCGGGACTAGTCACAGATACGCAGTATTTT
CASSHLPGLVTDTQYF
>TRBJ1-3|.|TRBV7-6|13|.
TGTGCCAGCAGCACAAGCGGGGGAAACACCATATATTTT
CASSTSGGNTIYF
>TRBJ2-1|.|TRBV6-2/TRBV6-3|12|.
TGTGCCAGCAGTTACCGGACTGATGAGCAGTTCTTC
CASSYRTDEQFF
>TRBJ1-5|.|TRBV5-1|13|.
TGCGCCAGCAGCTTGCAGGGTTATCAGCCCCAGCATTTT
CASSLQGYQPQHF
>TRBJ2-7|.|TRBV5-6|16|TRBD1
TGTGCCAGCAGCACGGGACAGGGGGTTTTTACCTACGAGCAGTACTTC
CASSTGQGVFTYEQYF
>TRBJ2-4|.|TRBV12-3/TRBV12-4|14|TRBD1
TGTGCCAGCAGCCCGGGACAGGGCCAAAACATTCAGTACTTC
CASSPGQGQNIQYF